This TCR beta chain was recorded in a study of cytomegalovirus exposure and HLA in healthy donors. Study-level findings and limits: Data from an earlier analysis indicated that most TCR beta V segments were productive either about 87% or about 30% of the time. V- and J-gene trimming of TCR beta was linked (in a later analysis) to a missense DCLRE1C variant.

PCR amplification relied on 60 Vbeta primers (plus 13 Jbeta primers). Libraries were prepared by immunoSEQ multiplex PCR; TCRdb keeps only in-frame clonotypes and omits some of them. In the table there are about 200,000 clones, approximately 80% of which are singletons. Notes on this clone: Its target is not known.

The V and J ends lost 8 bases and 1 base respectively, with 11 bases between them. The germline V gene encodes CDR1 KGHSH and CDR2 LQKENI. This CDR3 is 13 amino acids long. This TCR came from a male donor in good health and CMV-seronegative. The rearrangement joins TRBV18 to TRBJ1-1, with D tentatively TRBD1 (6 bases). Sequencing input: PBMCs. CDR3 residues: CASLQQGNTEAFF. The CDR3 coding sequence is TGTGCCAGCCTACAACAGGGGAACACTGAAGCTTTCTTT. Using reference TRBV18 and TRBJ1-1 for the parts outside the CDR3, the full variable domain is NAGVMQNPRHLVRRRGQEARLRCSPMKGHSHVYWYRQLPEEGLKFMVYLQKENIIDESGMPKERFSAEFPKEGPSILRIQQVVRGDSAAYFCASLQQGNTEAFFGQGTRLTVV.